This T cell receptor beta chain is from a study of blood T cell repertoires in COVID-19. The data were produced by immunoSEQ multiplex PCR, yet TCRdb's version contains in-frame clones alone and is incomplete. The sample holds 250,000 to 300,000 clones, 65% to 85% seen once. V shed 3 bases, J shed 5 bases, and the junction held 1 base outside the gene matches. Germline CDR1 SGHNT, CDR2 YENEEA. This CDR3 comprises 13 residues. The chain links TRBV11-3 to TRBJ2-7, with 10 bases aligning to TRBD2. The sequence came from an older man with acute or convalescent COVID-19. The sequenced material came from peripheral blood. The CDR3 is CASSLSGGDEQYF. The DNA for the CDR3 is TGTGCCAGCAGCTTGAGCGGGGGGGACGAGCAGTACTTC.